The rows below give T cell receptor beta chains drawn from one sample of a study of T-cell reconstitution after alpha-beta-depleted transplantation in children. TCRdb re-analysed the PCR reads in MiXCR, keeping a single row per CDR3 protein. This table has about 97,000 distinct CDR3 sequences, roughly 7.6% appearing once. The source was PBMCs, collected before TCRalphabeta/CD19-depleted stem cell transplant. The receptors originated from a boy between 2 and 10 years old with acute lymphoblastic leukemia, due to receive a stem cell transplant. Each CDR3 is given with its conserved first and last residue. Each record gives: D gene, V gene, J gene, clone size, CDR3 DNA, CDR3 protein. A D gene is named only where the DNA matches it firmly. The size entry is marked missing in some rows and otherwise reads once, few, many or a size class.

d_call: TRBD1
v_call: TRBV29-1
j_call: TRBJ1-1
clone_size: few
cdr3_nt: TGCAGCGTTGGGGGACAGGGGGCGGCTTTCTTT
cdr3_aa: CSVGGQGAAFF

d_call: -
v_call: TRBV20-1
j_call: TRBJ1-2
clone_size: few
cdr3_nt: TGCAGTGCTATAGGAGGGGATGGCTACACCTTC
cdr3_aa: CSAIGGDGYTF

d_call: TRBD2
v_call: TRBV7-2
j_call: TRBJ2-2
clone_size: many
cdr3_nt: TGTGCCAGCAGCTTACGTGGGACTAGCGACACCGGGGAGCTGTTTTTT
cdr3_aa: CASSLRGTSDTGELFF

d_call: TRBD2
v_call: TRBV3-1
j_call: TRBJ2-7
clone_size: once
cdr3_nt: TGTGCCAGCAGCCGAGTGGAAGGGACTAACTTTTTCTTC
cdr3_aa: CASSRVEGTNFFF

d_call: TRBD1
v_call: TRBV29-1
j_call: TRBJ1-4
clone_size: -
cdr3_nt: TGCAGCGGCCGACAGGGCCCCGCACCTAATGAAAAACTGTTTTTT
cdr3_aa: CSGRQGPAPNEKLFF

d_call: -
v_call: TRBV20-1
j_call: TRBJ2-5
clone_size: few
cdr3_nt: TGCAGTGCTAGAGTAGATGGCAGGGACCAAGAGACCCAGTACTTC
cdr3_aa: CSARVDGRDQETQYF

d_call: -
v_call: TRBV4-1
j_call: TRBJ1-2
clone_size: -
cdr3_nt: TGCGCCAGCAGCCAAGAAAGGGGCAGAGGGTATGGCTACACCTTC
cdr3_aa: CASSQERGRGYGYTF

d_call: -
v_call: TRBV5-1
j_call: TRBJ2-1
clone_size: many
cdr3_nt: TGCGCCAGCAGCTCGGGTCCCTACCACTCCTACAATGAGCAGTTCTTC
cdr3_aa: CASSSGPYHSYNEQFF

d_call: -
v_call: TRBV7-2
j_call: TRBJ2-1
clone_size: many
cdr3_nt: TGTGCCAGCAGCCCCGGACTACTCTCCTACAATGAGCAGTTCTTC
cdr3_aa: CASSPGLLSYNEQFF

d_call: -
v_call: TRBV10-3
j_call: TRBJ1-4
clone_size: many
cdr3_nt: TGTGCCATCAGTGAATCAGGGTTTTATGAAAAACTGTTTTTT
cdr3_aa: CAISESGFYEKLFF

d_call: -
v_call: TRBV12-3/TRBV12-4
j_call: TRBJ1-2
clone_size: few
cdr3_nt: TGTGCCAGCACCCTCGACCGGGACTATGGCTACACCTTC
cdr3_aa: CASTLDRDYGYTF

d_call: TRBD2
v_call: TRBV7-2
j_call: TRBJ2-2
clone_size: few
cdr3_nt: TGTGCCAGCAGCAAAACCGGGACTAGTCACACCGGGGAGCTGTTTTTT
cdr3_aa: CASSKTGTSHTGELFF

d_call: -
v_call: TRBV3-1
j_call: TRBJ2-5
clone_size: -
cdr3_nt: TGTGCCTCCACCCAAGGGGTCGGGGGCGATGAGACCCAGTACTTC
cdr3_aa: CASTQGVGGDETQYF

d_call: -
v_call: TRBV7-2
j_call: TRBJ2-3
clone_size: many
cdr3_nt: TGTGCCAGCAGCTTTAGCGGTCAGGCAGATACGCAGTATTTT
cdr3_aa: CASSFSGQADTQYF

d_call: TRBD1
v_call: TRBV18
j_call: TRBJ1-1
clone_size: many
cdr3_nt: TGTGCCAGCTCACCGGGACAGGGAGGGGGCTTTGAAGCTTTCTTT
cdr3_aa: CASSPGQGGGFEAFF

d_call: TRBD2
v_call: TRBV10-3
j_call: TRBJ2-7
clone_size: many
cdr3_nt: TGTGCCATCAGTGAGGGACTAGCGGGGGGCAAGCAGTCCGAGCAGTACTTC
cdr3_aa: CAISEGLAGGKQSEQYF

d_call: -
v_call: TRBV20-1
j_call: TRBJ1-6
clone_size: many
cdr3_nt: TGCAGTGCTAGGGCAGGGGCAAACAATTCACCCCTCCACTTT
cdr3_aa: CSARAGANNSPLHF

d_call: TRBD2
v_call: TRBV12-3/TRBV12-4
j_call: TRBJ2-1
clone_size: many
cdr3_nt: TGTGCCAGCAACCGTTTGGGGGGGTGGAATGAGCAGTTCTTC
cdr3_aa: CASNRLGGWNEQFF

d_call: -
v_call: TRBV6-2/TRBV6-3
j_call: TRBJ1-1
clone_size: many
cdr3_nt: TGTGCCAGCAGTCGGCAGGAGAACACTGAAGCTTTCTTT
cdr3_aa: CASSRQENTEAFF

d_call: TRBD2
v_call: TRBV7-9
j_call: TRBJ2-1
clone_size: many
cdr3_nt: TGTGCCAGCAGCCTTACAGCGGGGGGGAGGTCCTACAATGAGCAGTTCTTC
cdr3_aa: CASSLTAGGRSYNEQFF

d_call: -
v_call: TRBV7-8
j_call: TRBJ2-3
clone_size: many
cdr3_nt: TGTGCCAGCAGCTACAGACTACGAACGGCCCGGGGAGATACGCAGTATTTT
cdr3_aa: CASSYRLRTARGDTQYF

d_call: -
v_call: TRBV19
j_call: TRBJ1-1
clone_size: -
cdr3_nt: TGTGCCAGTAGTCTTATGGGAGTGAACACTGAAGCTTTCTTT
cdr3_aa: CASSLMGVNTEAFF

d_call: TRBD1
v_call: TRBV7-2
j_call: TRBJ2-1
clone_size: -
cdr3_nt: TGTGCCAGCAGCGGAGACAGGGGGTACAATGAGCAGTTCTTC
cdr3_aa: CASSGDRGYNEQFF

d_call: -
v_call: TRBV4-3
j_call: TRBJ1-1
clone_size: few
cdr3_nt: TGCGCCAGCAGCCAAGATCGGGGCCAGTCGGCTTTCTTT
cdr3_aa: CASSQDRGQSAFF

d_call: -
v_call: TRBV20-1
j_call: TRBJ2-6
clone_size: many
cdr3_nt: TGCAGCGGGGACGCAGGGGCAAGCTCTGGGGCCAACGTCCTGACTTTC
cdr3_aa: CSGDAGASSGANVLTF

d_call: -
v_call: TRBV6-1
j_call: TRBJ1-6
clone_size: -
cdr3_nt: TGTGCCAGCAGTAGTACAGGGCTAGATTCACCCCTCCACTTT
cdr3_aa: CASSSTGLDSPLHF

d_call: -
v_call: TRBV5-5
j_call: TRBJ2-3
clone_size: -
cdr3_nt: TGTGCCAGCAGCCAGGACGGAAGCACAGATACGCAGTATTTT
cdr3_aa: CASSQDGSTDTQYF

d_call: TRBD1
v_call: TRBV29-1
j_call: TRBJ1-2
clone_size: -
cdr3_nt: TGCAGCGTTGAAGGAGCAGTCAGGGCAACAGGGGGAATCTATGGCTACACCTTC
cdr3_aa: CSVEGAVRATGGIYGYTF

d_call: TRBD2
v_call: TRBV5-1
j_call: TRBJ2-3
clone_size: -
cdr3_nt: TGCGCCAGTGTCCCCGGGCTAGCGGGGGGGCTGGATACGCAGTATTTT
cdr3_aa: CASVPGLAGGLDTQYF

d_call: -
v_call: TRBV6-1
j_call: TRBJ2-5
clone_size: few
cdr3_nt: TGTGCCAGCAGTCGGGGAAAACAGGGAGGATGGACCCAGTACTTC
cdr3_aa: CASSRGKQGGWTQYF

d_call: -
v_call: TRBV4-3
j_call: TRBJ1-6
clone_size: many
cdr3_nt: TGCGCCAGCAGCCAAGATTGGGGCCGGGCCTCACCCCTCCACTTT
cdr3_aa: CASSQDWGRASPLHF

d_call: -
v_call: TRBV5-1
j_call: TRBJ1-1
clone_size: many
cdr3_nt: TGCGCCAGCAGGACAAGGGAGGGGGTCGACACTGAAGCTTTCTTT
cdr3_aa: CASRTREGVDTEAFF

d_call: -
v_call: TRBV5-1
j_call: TRBJ2-7
clone_size: many
cdr3_nt: TGCGCCAGCACCTATGGACAGCCCTACGAGCAGTACTTC
cdr3_aa: CASTYGQPYEQYF

d_call: -
v_call: TRBV20-1
j_call: TRBJ2-3
clone_size: -
cdr3_nt: TGCAGTGCTCCCGGGGAGGCTAGCACAGATACGCAGTATTTT
cdr3_aa: CSAPGEASTDTQYF

d_call: -
v_call: TRBV25-1
j_call: TRBJ2-3
clone_size: -
cdr3_nt: TGTGCCAGCGCCCCCCTTGGGAAAGGGTTAGATACGCAGTATTTT
cdr3_aa: CASAPLGKGLDTQYF

d_call: TRBD2
v_call: TRBV11-2
j_call: TRBJ2-1
clone_size: few
cdr3_nt: TGTGCCAGCAGCCTCGGGACTAGCGGGGTAGGTTTGAGCCGGTTCTTC
cdr3_aa: CASSLGTSGVGLSRFF

d_call: -
v_call: TRBV20-1
j_call: TRBJ1-5
clone_size: few
cdr3_nt: TGCAGTGCTAGAGAAGACAATCAGCCCCAGCATTTT
cdr3_aa: CSAREDNQPQHF

d_call: TRBD2
v_call: TRBV20-1
j_call: TRBJ2-1
clone_size: many
cdr3_nt: TGCAGTGCTCTAGCGGGGCCATCCAATGAGCAGTTCTTC
cdr3_aa: CSALAGPSNEQFF

d_call: -
v_call: TRBV6-1
j_call: TRBJ2-3
clone_size: many
cdr3_nt: TGTGCCAGCAGTGATGGAGGGACAAATGTTCCAGATACGCAGTATTTT
cdr3_aa: CASSDGGTNVPDTQYF

d_call: -
v_call: TRBV6-1
j_call: TRBJ2-2
clone_size: few
cdr3_nt: TGTGCCAGCAGTGCGGGGGTCAGATACACCGGGGAGCTGTTTTTT
cdr3_aa: CASSAGVRYTGELFF

d_call: -
v_call: TRBV7-3
j_call: TRBJ2-3
clone_size: few
cdr3_nt: TGTGCCAGCAGCTTAACGGGGACAGATACGCAGTATTTT
cdr3_aa: CASSLTGTDTQYF

d_call: -
v_call: TRBV18
j_call: TRBJ2-7
clone_size: few
cdr3_nt: TGTGCCAGCTCCCCCACAGGGAACGAGCAGTACTTC
cdr3_aa: CASSPTGNEQYF

d_call: -
v_call: TRBV12-3/TRBV12-4
j_call: TRBJ2-5
clone_size: many
cdr3_nt: TGTGCCAGCAGTTTAGGGACTAACGGGGCGGAGACCCAGTACTTC
cdr3_aa: CASSLGTNGAETQYF

d_call: TRBD2
v_call: TRBV11-1
j_call: TRBJ2-1
clone_size: -
cdr3_nt: TGTGCCAGCAGCTTTCGGCCTCGCGGGGGAACCCGTGCGGATGAGCAGTTCTTC
cdr3_aa: CASSFRPRGGTRADEQFF

d_call: -
v_call: TRBV7-8
j_call: TRBJ1-2
clone_size: few
cdr3_nt: TGTGCCAGCAGCTTAGAACGGAACTATGGCTACACCTTC
cdr3_aa: CASSLERNYGYTF

d_call: TRBD1
v_call: TRBV5-1
j_call: TRBJ1-6
clone_size: many
cdr3_nt: TGCGCCAGCAGCTTGGCCGGGACAGGGGTGAGCTCCTATAATTCACCCCTCCACTTT
cdr3_aa: CASSLAGTGVSSYNSPLHF

d_call: -
v_call: TRBV6-5
j_call: TRBJ1-1
clone_size: many
cdr3_nt: TGTGCCAGCAGTTACTCCCAAGGGACTGAAGCTTTCTTT
cdr3_aa: CASSYSQGTEAFF

d_call: TRBD2
v_call: TRBV20-1
j_call: TRBJ2-1
clone_size: many
cdr3_nt: TGCAGTGCTAGAGATCTCGGACTAGACTACAATGAGCAGTTCTTC
cdr3_aa: CSARDLGLDYNEQFF

d_call: -
v_call: TRBV14
j_call: TRBJ1-1
clone_size: few
cdr3_nt: TGTGCCAGCAGCCCTCATGACAGGAGGGTAGCTTTCTTT
cdr3_aa: CASSPHDRRVAFF

d_call: TRBD2
v_call: TRBV2
j_call: TRBJ2-3
clone_size: many
cdr3_nt: TGTGCCAGCACATCACCGCCGGGACTAGCTTTAGATACGCAGTATTTT
cdr3_aa: CASTSPPGLALDTQYF

d_call: -
v_call: TRBV6-5
j_call: TRBJ2-1
clone_size: many
cdr3_nt: TGTGCCAGCACTTCCCCCTGGAATGAGCAGTTCTTC
cdr3_aa: CASTSPWNEQFF

d_call: TRBD2
v_call: TRBV6-2/TRBV6-3
j_call: TRBJ2-5
clone_size: -
cdr3_nt: TGTGCCAGCAGCTACTCCGGGACAGGGGGACGACTAGCGGGGGGCGGGGAGACCCAGTACTTC
cdr3_aa: CASSYSGTGGRLAGGGETQYF